This record looks at one TCR beta chain sequence and its context. This sample was taken from a study of blood T cell repertoires in COVID-19. Clones were sequenced by immunoSEQ multiplex PCR, and TCRdb holds only the in-frame ones, with some missing. Of about 200,000 clones listed, roughly 86% are singletons. The germline V gene encodes CDR1 SGHDT and CDR2 YYEEEE. CDR3 length: 13 residues. V shed 0 bases and J shed 8 bases, with 10 bases lying between them. This chain links TRBV5-6 with TRBJ2-3; D gene uncertain. This sequence originates from a young man with active or convalescent COVID-19. Sequenced sample: peripheral blood. The CDR3 sequence: CASSLGGLGTQYF. DNA for the CDR3: TGTGCCAGCAGCTTGGGAGGTCTGGGTACGCAGTATTTT.